This TCR beta chain was identified during a study of blood T cell repertoires in COVID-19. Looking at the study overall: Italy, Spain and the United States were the sources of the convalescent and acute COVID-19 samples. T cells, B-cell-depleted T cells, or PBMCs supplied cDNA or gDNA.

CDR3 length: 14 amino acids. Germline values: CDR1 LGHDT, CDR2 YNNKEL (reference sequence). V was shortened by 4 bases and J by 6 bases, with 15 bases between the two germline ends. Assay used: immunoSEQ multiplex PCR; TCRdb lists only in-frame clones, some missing. The table lists just over 250,000 clones, roughly 86% of them singletons. This receptor was obtained from a man aged 35-49 years who had recovered from COVID-19. The sample taken for sequencing was peripheral blood. The chain is built from TRBV3-1 (or the pseudogene TRBV3-2) and TRBJ1-2; TRBD1 might be the D (5 bases). DNA of the CDR3: TGTGCCAGCAGCCTCCTCGGGACTTCCAATGGCTACACCTTC. This encodes CASSLLGTSNGYTF.